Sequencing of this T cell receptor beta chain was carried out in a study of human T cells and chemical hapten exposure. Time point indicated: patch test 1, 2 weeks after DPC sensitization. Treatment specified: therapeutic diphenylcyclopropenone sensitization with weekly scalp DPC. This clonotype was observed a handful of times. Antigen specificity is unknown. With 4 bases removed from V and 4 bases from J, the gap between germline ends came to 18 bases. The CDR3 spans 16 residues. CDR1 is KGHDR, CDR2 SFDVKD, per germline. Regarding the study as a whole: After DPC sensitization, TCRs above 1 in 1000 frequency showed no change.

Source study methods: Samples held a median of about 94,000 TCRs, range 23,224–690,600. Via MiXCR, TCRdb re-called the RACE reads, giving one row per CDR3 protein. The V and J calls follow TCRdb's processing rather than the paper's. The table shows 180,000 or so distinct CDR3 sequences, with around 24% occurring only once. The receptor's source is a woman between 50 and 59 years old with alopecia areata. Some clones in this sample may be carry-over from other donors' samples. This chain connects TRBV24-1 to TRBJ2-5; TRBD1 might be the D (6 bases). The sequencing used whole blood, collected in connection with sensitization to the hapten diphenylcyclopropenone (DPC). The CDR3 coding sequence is TGTGCCACCAGTGAGCCCCAGGGGATCGGCAGAGAGACCCAGTACTTC. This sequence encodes CATSEPQGIGRETQYF.